Listed below are T cell receptor beta chains from one sample, sequenced in a study of vaccination effects on CD4 cells after COVID-19. Sequenced by immunoSEQ multiplex PCR; TCRdb stores in-frame clones only, minus some. The repertoire holds 47,000 or so clones, 55% to 75% seen once, with over 6.5% in the top ten. For these TCRs, the target antigens are not known. The input for sequencing was CD4+ T cells from PBMCs cultured without peptide, taken after COVID-19 vaccination. The source of these receptors is a human donor who received a COVID-19 vaccine. The CDR3 runs from the conserved cysteine through the conserved F or W. A D gene is named only where the DNA matches it firmly. Expanded clones get a size class; other rows say once, few or many, or leave the size out.

V,size,J,D,DNA,CDR3
TRBV27,.,TRBJ1-4,.,TGTGCCAGCAGTTTGGATTATCTTACTAATGAAAAACTGTTTTTT,CASSLDYLTNEKLFF
TRBV29-1,.,TRBJ1-1,.,TGCAGCGTCCGGACGGAGAACACTGAAGCTTTCTTT,CSVRTENTEAFF
TRBV4-2,.,TRBJ1-4,.,TGTGCCAGCACCGTGGGGGGAGGTGCGGAAAAACTGTTTTTT,CASTVGGGAEKLFF
TRBV14,.,TRBJ2-7,.,TGTGCCAGCAGCCAAGTCCCCTTTAGCCGGAGCAACGAGCAGTACTTC,CASSQVPFSRSNEQYF
TRBV19,many,TRBJ1-3,TRBD1,TGTGCCAGTAGTAGACAGGGGATCGGAAACACCATATATTTT,CASSRQGIGNTIYF
TRBV7-9,.,TRBJ2-7,TRBD2,TGTGCCAGCAGCTTAGCAACTAGCGGCTCCTACGAGCAGTACTTC,CASSLATSGSYEQYF
TRBV20-1,once,TRBJ2-7,.,TGCAGTGCTAGTTCGACATATTTCTACGAGCAGTACTTC,CSASSTYFYEQYF
TRBV30,.,TRBJ1-2,.,TGTGCCTGGAGTGTACATGAATCTGGCTACACCTTC,CAWSVHESGYTF
TRBV21-1,.,TRBJ2-7,.,TGTGCCAGCAGCAATTTGGGACTAGCGAGAATCTACGAGCAGTACTTC,CASSNLGLARIYEQYF
TRBV13,.,TRBJ2-1,.,TGTGCCAGCAGCTTACGAGCGGTTGTTTTAGAAGAGCAGTTCTTC,CASSLRAVVLEEQFF
TRBV7-2,.,TRBJ2-1,.,TGTGCCAGCAGCCCTGGAAGCTTCAATGAGCAGTTCTTC,CASSPGSFNEQFF
TRBV19,.,TRBJ1-5,TRBD1,TGTGCCAGTAGTATCGGGACAGGGTATCAGCCCCAGCATTTT,CASSIGTGYQPQHF
TRBV7-8,.,TRBJ1-1,.,TGTGCCAGCAGCACAGGGAATTCGGGCACTGAAGCTTTCTTT,CASSTGNSGTEAFF
TRBV4-1,.,TRBJ1-5,.,TGCGCCAGCAGCCAGCCGGGACATAGTTTCAATCAGCCCCAGCATTTT,CASSQPGHSFNQPQHF
TRBV4-1,few,TRBJ2-7,.,TGCGCCAGCAGCCAAGGAAGGGCCAGGCTTTACGAGCAGTACTTC,CASSQGRARLYEQYF
TRBV7-8,.,TRBJ2-5,.,TGTGCCAGCAGCCCACAGAGCGGCAGGGTCCAAGAGACCCAGTACTTC,CASSPQSGRVQETQYF